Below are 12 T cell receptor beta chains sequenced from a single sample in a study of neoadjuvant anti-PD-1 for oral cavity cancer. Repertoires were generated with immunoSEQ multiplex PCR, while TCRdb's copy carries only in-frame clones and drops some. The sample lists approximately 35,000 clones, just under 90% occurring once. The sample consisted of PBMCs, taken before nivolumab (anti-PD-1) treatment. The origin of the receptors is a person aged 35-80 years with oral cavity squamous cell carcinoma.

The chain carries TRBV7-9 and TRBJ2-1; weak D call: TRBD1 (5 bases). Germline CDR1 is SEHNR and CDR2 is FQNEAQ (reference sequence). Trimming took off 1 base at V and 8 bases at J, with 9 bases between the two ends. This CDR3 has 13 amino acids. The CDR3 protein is CASSLVGAHEQFF. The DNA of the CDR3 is TGTGCCAGCAGCTTAGTAGGGGCCCATGAGCAGTTCTTC.

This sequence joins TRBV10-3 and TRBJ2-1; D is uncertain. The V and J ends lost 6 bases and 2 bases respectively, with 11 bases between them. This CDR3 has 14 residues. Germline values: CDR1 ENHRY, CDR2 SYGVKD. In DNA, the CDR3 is TGTGCCATCAGCCCGGGCCAACCCTACAATGAGCAGTTCTTC. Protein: CAISPGQPYNEQFF.

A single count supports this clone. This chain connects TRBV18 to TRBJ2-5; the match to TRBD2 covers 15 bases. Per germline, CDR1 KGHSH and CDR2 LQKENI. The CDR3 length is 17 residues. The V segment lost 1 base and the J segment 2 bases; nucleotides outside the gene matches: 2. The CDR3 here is CASSPLGTSGGQETQYF. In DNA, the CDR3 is TGTGCCAGCTCACCACTTGGGACTAGCGGGGGGCAAGAGACCCAGTACTTC.

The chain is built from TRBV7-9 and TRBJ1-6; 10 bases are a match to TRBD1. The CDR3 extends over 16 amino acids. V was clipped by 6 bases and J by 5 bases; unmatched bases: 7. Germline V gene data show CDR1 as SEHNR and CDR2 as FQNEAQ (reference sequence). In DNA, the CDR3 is TGTGCCAGCAGTCCTCCGGGACAGGGGAATAATTCACCCCTCCACTTT. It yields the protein CASSPPGQGNNSPLHF.

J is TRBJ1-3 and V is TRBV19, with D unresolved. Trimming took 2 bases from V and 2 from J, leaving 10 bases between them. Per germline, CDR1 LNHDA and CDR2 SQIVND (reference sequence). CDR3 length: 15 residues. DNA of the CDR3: TGTGCCAGTAGTATACAGGTGTCTGCTGGAAACACCATATATTTT. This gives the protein CASSIQVSAGNTIYF.

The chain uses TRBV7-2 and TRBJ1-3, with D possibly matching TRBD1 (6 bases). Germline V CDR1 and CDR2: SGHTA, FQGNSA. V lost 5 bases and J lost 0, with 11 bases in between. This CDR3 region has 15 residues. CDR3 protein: CASSPKGGSGNTIYF. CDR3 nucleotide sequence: TGTGCCAGCAGCCCGAAAGGGGGCTCTGGAAACACCATATATTTT.

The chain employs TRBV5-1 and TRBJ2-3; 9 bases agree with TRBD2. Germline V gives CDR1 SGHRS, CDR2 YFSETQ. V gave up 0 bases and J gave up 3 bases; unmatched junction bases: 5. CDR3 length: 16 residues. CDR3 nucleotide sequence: TGCGCCAGCAGCTTGGCCGCGACTAGCGGAACAGATACGCAGTATTTT. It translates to CASSLAATSGTDTQYF.

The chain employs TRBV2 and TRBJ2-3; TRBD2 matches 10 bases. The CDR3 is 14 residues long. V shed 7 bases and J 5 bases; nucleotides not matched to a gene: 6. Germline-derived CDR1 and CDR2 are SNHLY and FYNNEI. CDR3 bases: TGTGCCAGCAAAAGCGGGGGGGCGATAGATACGCAGTATTTT. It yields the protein CASKSGGAIDTQYF.

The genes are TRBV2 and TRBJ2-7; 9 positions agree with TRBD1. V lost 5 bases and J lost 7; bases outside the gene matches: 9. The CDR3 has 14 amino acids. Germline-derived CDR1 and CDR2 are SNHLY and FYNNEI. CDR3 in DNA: TGTGCCAGCAGTCTGGGACAGGGCTTCGAAGAGCAGTACTTC. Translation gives CASSLGQGFEEQYF. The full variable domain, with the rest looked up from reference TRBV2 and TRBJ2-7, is EPEVTQTPSHQVTQMGQEVILRCVPISNHLYFYWYRQILGQKVEFLVSFYNNEISEKSEIFDDQFSVERPDGSNFTLKIRSTKLEDSAMYFCASSLGQGFEEQYFGPGTRLTVT.

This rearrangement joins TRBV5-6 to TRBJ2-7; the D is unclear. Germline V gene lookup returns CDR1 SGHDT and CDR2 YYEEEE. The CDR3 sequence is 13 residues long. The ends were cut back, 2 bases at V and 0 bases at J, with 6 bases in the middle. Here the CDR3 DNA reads TGTGCCAGCAGCTTAAGAGGCTCCTACGAGCAGTACTTC. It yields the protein CASSLRGSYEQYF. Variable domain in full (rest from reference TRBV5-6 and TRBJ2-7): DAGVTQSPTHLIKTRGQQVTLRCSPKSGHDTVSWYQQALGQGPQFIFQYYEEEERQRGNFPDRFSGHQFPNYSSELNVNALLLGDSALYLCASSLRGSYEQYFGPGTRLTVT.

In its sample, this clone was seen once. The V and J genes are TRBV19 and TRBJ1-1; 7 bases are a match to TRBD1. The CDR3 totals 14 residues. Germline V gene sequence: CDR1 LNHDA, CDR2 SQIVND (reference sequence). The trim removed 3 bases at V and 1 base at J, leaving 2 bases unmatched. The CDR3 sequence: CASSIGTENTEAFF. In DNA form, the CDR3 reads TGTGCCAGTAGTATCGGGACAGAGAACACTGAAGCTTTCTTT.

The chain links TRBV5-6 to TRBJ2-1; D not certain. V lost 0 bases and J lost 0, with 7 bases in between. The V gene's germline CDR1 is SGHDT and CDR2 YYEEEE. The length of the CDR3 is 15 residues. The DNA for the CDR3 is TGTGCCAGCAGCTTGGGAGGAATCTCCTACAATGAGCAGTTCTTC. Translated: CASSLGGISYNEQFF.